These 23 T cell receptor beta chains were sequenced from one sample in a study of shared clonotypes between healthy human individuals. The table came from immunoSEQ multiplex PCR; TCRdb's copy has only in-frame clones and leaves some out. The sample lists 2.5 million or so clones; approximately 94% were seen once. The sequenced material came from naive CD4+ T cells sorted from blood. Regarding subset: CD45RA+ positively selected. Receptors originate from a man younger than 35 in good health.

In DNA form, the CDR3 reads TGTGCCAGCAGCAAAACGTCGGTTAGCGGGAGCTCGGCAGATACGCAGTATTTT. Amino acid sequence: CASSKTSVSGSSADTQYF. The chain has TRBV9 and TRBJ2-3, with 9 bases matching TRBD2. CDR1 SGDLS and CDR2 YYNGEE come from the germline V gene. This CDR3 region has 18 residues. J was trimmed by 4 bases and V by 4 bases; bases with no gene match: 16.

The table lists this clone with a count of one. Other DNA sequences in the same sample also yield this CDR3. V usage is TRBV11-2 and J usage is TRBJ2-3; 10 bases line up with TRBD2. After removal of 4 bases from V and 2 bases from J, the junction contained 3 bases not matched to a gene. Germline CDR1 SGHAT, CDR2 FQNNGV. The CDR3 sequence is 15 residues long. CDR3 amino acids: CASSYLAGATDTQYF. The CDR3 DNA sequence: TGTGCCAGCAGCTACCTAGCGGGAGCCACAGATACGCAGTATTTT.

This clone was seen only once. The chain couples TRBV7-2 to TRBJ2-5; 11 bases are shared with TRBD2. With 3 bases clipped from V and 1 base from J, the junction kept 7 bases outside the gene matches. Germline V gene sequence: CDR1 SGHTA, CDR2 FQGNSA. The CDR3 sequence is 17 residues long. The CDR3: CASSFRGTSGSQETQYF. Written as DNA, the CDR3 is TGTGCCAGCAGCTTCCGAGGGACTAGCGGCTCCCAAGAGACCCAGTACTTC.

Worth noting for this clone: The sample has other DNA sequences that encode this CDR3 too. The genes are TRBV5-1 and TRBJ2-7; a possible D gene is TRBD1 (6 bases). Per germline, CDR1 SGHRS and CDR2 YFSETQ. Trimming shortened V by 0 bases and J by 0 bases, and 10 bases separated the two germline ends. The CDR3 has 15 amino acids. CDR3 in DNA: TGCGCCAGCAGCTTGGCCGCAGGGGTCTCCTACGAGCAGTACTTC. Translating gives CASSLAAGVSYEQYF.

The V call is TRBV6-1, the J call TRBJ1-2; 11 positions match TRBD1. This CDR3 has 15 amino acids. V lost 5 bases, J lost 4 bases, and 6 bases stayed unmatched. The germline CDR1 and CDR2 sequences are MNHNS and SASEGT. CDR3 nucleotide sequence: TGTGCCAGCAGTAATCCCGGACAGGGGGCCTATGGCTACACCTTC. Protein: CASSNPGQGAYGYTF.

The DNA of the CDR3 is TGCGCCAGCAGCCTCAGACAGGGCGCAGATAACTATGGCTACACCTTC. Amino acids: CASSLRQGADNYGYTF. This chain uses TRBV4-1 with TRBJ1-2; 7 bases map to TRBD1. Germline values: CDR1 MGHRA, CDR2 YSYEKL. There are 16 residues in the CDR3. With 4 bases clipped from V and 1 base from J, the junction kept 9 bases outside the gene matches.

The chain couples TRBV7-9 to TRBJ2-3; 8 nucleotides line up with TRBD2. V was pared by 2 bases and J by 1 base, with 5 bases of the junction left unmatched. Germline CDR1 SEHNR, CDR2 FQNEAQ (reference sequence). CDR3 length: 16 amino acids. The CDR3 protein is CASSLLLTSGTDTQYF. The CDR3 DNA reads TGTGCCAGCAGCTTATTACTGACTAGCGGCACAGATACGCAGTATTTT.

In DNA, the CDR3 is TGTGCCAGTAGTATAGGCAGGGTTATAGGGGACAGGGTAGTTCCGCCCCAGCATTTT. Amino acids: CASSIGRVIGDRVVPPQHF. The chain recombines TRBV19 with TRBJ1-5; 9 bases align to TRBD1. CDR1 and CDR2 from the germline V gene are LNHDA and SQIVND (reference sequence). The CDR3 is 19 residues long. The V and J ends lost 1 base and 9 bases, in that order; junction bases with no gene match: 19.

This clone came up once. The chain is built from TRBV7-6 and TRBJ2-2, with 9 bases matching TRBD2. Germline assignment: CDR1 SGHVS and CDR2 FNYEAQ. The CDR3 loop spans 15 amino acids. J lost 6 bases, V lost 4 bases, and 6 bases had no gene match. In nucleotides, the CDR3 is TGTGCCAGCAGCTCTGGCGGGGGGGCCGCCGGGGAGCTGTTTTTT. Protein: CASSSGGGAAGELFF.

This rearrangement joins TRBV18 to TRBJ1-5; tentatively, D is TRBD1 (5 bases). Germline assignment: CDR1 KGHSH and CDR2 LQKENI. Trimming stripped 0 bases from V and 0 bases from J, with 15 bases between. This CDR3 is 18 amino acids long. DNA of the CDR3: TGTGCCAGCTCACCACCGCTTGACAGCTTAGCTAGCAATCAGCCCCAGCATTTT. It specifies CASSPPLDSLASNQPQHF.

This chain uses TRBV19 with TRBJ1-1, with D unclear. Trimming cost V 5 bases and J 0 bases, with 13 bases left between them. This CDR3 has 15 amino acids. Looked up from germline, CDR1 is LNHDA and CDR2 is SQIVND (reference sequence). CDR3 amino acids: CASSETYTMNTEAFF. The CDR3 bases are TGTGCCAGTAGTGAGACATACACGATGAACACTGAAGCTTTCTTT. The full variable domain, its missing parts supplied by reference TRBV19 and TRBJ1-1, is DGGITQSPKYLFRKEGQNVTLSCEQNLNHDAMYWYRQDPGQGLRLIYYSQIVNDFQKGDIAEGYSVSREKKESFPLTVTSAQKNPTAFYLCASSETYTMNTEAFFGQGTRLTVV.

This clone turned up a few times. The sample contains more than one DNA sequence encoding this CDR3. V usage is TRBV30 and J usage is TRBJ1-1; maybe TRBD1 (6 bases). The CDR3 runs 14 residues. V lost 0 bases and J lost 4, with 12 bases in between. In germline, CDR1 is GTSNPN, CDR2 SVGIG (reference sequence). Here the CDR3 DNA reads TGTGCCTGGAGTGTAGGGGGGCTTGGCACTGAAGCTTTCTTT. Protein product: CAWSVGGLGTEAFF.

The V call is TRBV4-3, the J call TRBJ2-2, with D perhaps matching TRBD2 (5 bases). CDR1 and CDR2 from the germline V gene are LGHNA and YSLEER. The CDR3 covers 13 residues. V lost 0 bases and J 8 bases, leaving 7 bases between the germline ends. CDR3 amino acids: CASSQDSGGELFF. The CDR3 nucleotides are TGCGCCAGCAGCCAAGATTCGGGAGGGGAGCTGTTTTTT.

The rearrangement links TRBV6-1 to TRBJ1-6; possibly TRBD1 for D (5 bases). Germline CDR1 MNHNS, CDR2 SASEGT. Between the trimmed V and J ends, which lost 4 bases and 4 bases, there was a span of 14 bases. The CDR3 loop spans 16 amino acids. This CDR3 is CASSAPRGIYNSPLHF. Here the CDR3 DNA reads TGTGCCAGCAGTGCCCCCCGGGGGATATATAATTCACCCCTCCACTTT.

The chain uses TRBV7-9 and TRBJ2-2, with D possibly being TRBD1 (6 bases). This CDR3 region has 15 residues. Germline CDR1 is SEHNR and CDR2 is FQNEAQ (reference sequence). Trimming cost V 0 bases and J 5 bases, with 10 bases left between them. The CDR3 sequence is CASSLAWDKTGELFF. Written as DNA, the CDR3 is TGTGCCAGCAGCTTAGCTTGGGACAAAACCGGGGAGCTGTTTTTT.

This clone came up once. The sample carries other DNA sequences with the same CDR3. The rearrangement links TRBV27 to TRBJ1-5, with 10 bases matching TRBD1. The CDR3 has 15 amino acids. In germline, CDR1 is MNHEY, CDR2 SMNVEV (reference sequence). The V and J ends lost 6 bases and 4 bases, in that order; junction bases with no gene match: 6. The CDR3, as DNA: TGTGCCAGCAGGGCCGGGACAGGGGTTAATCAGCCCCAGCATTTT. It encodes CASRAGTGVNQPQHF.

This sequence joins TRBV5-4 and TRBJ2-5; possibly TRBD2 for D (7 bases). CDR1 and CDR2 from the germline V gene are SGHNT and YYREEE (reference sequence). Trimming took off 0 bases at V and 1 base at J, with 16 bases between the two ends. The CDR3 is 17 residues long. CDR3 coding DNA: TGTGCCAGCAGCTTGGGTGGGGGGGCAGCGGCCCAAGAGACCCAGTACTTC. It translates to CASSLGGGAAAQETQYF.

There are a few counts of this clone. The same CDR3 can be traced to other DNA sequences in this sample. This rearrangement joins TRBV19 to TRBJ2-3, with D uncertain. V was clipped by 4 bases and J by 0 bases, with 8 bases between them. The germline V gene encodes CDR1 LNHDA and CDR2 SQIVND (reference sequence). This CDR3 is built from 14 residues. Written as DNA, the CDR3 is TGTGCCAGTAGTAGAAGGGCAAGCACAGATACGCAGTATTTT. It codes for CASSRRASTDTQYF.

DNA of the CDR3: TGTGCCTGGGGACCGGGACATGAAGCTTTCTTT. Its translation is CAWGPGHEAFF. The J gene is TRBJ1-1, the V gene TRBV30; a possible D gene is TRBD1 (6 bases). V was pared by 5 bases and J by 7 bases, with 11 bases between. Germline values: CDR1 GTSNPN, CDR2 SVGIG (reference sequence). This CDR3 region has 11 residues.

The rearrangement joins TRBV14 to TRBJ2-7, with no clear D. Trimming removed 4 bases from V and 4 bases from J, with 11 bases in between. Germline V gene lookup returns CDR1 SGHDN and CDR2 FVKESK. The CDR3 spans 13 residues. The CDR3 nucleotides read TGTGCCAGCAGCCCCACAGAACGATACGAGCAGTACTTC. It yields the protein CASSPTERYEQYF.

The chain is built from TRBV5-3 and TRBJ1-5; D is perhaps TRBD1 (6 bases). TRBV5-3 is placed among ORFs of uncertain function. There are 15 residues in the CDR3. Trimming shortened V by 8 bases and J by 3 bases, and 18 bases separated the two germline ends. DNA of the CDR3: TGTGCCAGCCCTCAACGGGGGCGCGTCAATCAGCCCCAGCATTTT. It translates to CASPQRGRVNQPQHF.

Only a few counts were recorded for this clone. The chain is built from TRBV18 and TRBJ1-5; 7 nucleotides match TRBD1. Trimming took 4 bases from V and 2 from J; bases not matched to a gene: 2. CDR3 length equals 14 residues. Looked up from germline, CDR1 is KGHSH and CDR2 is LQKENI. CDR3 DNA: TGTGCCAGCTCACAAGACAGGGGCAATCAGCCCCAGCATTTT. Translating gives CASSQDRGNQPQHF.

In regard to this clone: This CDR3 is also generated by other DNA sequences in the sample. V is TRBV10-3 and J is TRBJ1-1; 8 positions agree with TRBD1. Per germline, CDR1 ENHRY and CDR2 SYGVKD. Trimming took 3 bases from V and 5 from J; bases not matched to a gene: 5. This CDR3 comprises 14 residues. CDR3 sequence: CAISDGQGVTEAFF. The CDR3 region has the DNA TGTGCCATCAGTGACGGACAGGGAGTGACTGAAGCTTTCTTT.